This passage covers 3 T cell receptor beta chains from one sample sequenced in a study of human T cells and chemical hapten exposure. TCRdb fed the RACE reads into MiXCR, producing one record per CDR3 protein. There are some 77,000 distinct CDR3 sequences in the sample; 10% occur only once, and around 1.5% lies in the top ten. Indicated time point: patch test 1, 2 weeks after DPC sensitization. Regarding treatment: therapeutic diphenylcyclopropenone sensitization with weekly scalp DPC. Sequences were derived from whole blood, sampled in connection with sensitization to the hapten diphenylcyclopropenone (DPC). The receptors were gathered from a woman between 50 and 59 years old with alopecia areata. Some clones in this sample may be carry-over from other donors' samples.

This clonotype was counted at least ten times. DNA for the CDR3: TGCGCCAGCAGCCAAAGGGACAGGTCCCAAGAGACCCAGTACTTC. As protein: CASSQRDRSQETQYF. The V and J genes are TRBV4-1 and TRBJ2-5; 8 nucleotides match TRBD1. Trimming removed 2 bases from V and 1 base from J; junction bases left unmatched: 3. Germline CDR1 and CDR2: MGHRA and YSYEKL. There are 15 residues in the CDR3.

The chain recombines TRBV19 with TRBJ2-4; D remains ambiguous. The V end lost 3 bases, the J end lost 3 bases, and 15 bases lay between the germline ends. This CDR3 is built from 16 residues. Germline V gene lookup returns CDR1 LNHDA and CDR2 SQIVND (reference sequence). In DNA, the CDR3 is TGTGCCAGTAGTATCGCACTGGGGTTGGTCAAAAACATTCAGTACTTC. It encodes CASSIALGLVKNIQYF.

J is TRBJ2-1 and V is TRBV29-1; 11 nucleotides align to TRBD1. This CDR3 has 14 amino acids. Unmatched junction bases numbered 4, after V lost 6 bases and J lost 3 bases. Germline lookup yields CDR1 SQVTM and CDR2 ANQGSEA. The CDR3 spells CSVAGQGGYNEQFF. Here the CDR3 DNA reads TGCAGCGTCGCGGGACAGGGGGGCTACAATGAGCAGTTCTTC.